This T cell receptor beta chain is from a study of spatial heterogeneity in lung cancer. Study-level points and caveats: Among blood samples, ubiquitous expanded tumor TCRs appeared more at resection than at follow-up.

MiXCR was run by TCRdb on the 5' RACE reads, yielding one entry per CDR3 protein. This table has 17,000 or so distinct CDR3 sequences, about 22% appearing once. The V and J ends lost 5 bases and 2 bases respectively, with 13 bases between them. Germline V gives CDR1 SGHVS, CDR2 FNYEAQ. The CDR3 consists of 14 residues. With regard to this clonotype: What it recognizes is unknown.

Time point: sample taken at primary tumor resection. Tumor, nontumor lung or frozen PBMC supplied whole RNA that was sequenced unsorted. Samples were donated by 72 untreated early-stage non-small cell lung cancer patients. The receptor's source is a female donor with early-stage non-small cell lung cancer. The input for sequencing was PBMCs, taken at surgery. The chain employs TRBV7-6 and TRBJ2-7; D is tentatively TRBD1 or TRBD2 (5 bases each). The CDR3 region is CASSNYEGTYEQYF. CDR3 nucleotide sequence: TGTGCCAGCAGCAACTATGAGGGGACCTACGAGCAGTACTTC.